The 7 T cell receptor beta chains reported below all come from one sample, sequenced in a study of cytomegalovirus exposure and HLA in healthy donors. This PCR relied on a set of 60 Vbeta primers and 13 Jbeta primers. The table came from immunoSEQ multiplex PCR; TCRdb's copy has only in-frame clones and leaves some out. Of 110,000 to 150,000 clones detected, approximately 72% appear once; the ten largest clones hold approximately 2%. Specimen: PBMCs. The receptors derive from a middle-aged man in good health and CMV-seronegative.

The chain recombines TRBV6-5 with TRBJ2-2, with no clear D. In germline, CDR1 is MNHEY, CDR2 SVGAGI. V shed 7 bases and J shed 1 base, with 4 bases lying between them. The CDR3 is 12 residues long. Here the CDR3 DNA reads TGTGCCAGCAACGGGAACACCGGGGAGCTGTTTTTT. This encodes CASNGNTGELFF.

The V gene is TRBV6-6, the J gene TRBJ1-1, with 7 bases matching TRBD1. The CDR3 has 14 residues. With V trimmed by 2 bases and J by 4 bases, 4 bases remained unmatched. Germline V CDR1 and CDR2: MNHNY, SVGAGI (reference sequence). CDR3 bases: TGTGCCAGCAGTTACCAGACAGGGACCACTGAAGCTTTCTTT. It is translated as CASSYQTGTTEAFF.

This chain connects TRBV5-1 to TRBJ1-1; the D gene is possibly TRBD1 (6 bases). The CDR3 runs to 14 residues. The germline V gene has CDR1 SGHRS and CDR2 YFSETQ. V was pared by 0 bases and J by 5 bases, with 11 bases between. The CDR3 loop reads CASSLAQGWTEAFF. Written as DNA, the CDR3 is TGCGCCAGCAGCTTGGCGCAGGGGTGGACTGAAGCTTTCTTT.

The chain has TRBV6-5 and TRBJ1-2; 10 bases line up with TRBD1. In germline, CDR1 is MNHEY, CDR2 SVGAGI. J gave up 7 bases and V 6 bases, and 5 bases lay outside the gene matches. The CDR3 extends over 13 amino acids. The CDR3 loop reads CASSTDRGCGYTF. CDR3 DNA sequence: TGTGCCAGCAGCACGGACAGGGGGTGTGGCTACACCTTC.

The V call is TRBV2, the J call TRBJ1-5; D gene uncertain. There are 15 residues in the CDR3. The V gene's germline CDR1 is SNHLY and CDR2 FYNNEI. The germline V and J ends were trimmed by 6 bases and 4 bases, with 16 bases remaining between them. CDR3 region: CASSTSELTNQPQHF. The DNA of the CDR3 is TGTGCCAGCAGCACTTCTGAACTGACAAATCAGCCCCAGCATTTT.

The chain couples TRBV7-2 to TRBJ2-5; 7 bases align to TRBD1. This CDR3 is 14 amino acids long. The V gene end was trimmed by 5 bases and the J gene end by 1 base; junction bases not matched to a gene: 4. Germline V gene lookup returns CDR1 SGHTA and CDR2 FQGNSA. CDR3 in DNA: TGTGCCAGCAGCGGGACAGACCTCCAAGAGACCCAGTACTTC. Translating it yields CASSGTDLQETQYF. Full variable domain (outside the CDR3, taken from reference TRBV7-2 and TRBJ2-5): GAGVSQSPSNKVTEKGKDVELRCDPISGHTALYWYRQSLGQGLEFLIYFQGNSAPDKSGLPSDRFSAERTGGSVSTLTIQRTQQEDSAVYLCASSGTDLQETQYFGPGTRLLVL.

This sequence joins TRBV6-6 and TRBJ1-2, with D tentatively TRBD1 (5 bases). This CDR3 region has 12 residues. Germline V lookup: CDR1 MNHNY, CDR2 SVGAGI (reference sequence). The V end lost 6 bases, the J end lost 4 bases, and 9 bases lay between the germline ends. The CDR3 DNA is TGTGCCAGCAGCAGGGAGGCCTATGGCTACACCTTC. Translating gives CASSREAYGYTF.